This passage covers 14 T cell receptor beta chains from one sample sequenced in a study of T cells in Graves' hyperthyroidism and ophthalmopathy. From RNA transcripts, TCR beta CDR3 regions were amplified. A first-round RT-PCR of the TCR CDR3 used the HTBI primer set. In TCRdb, the multiplex PCR reads were re-called with MiXCR into one record per CDR3 protein. The sample contains about 400,000 distinct CDR3 sequences, about a sixth of which appear only once. Sequenced input: blood. These receptors all stem from a woman under 30 with Graves' hyperthyroidism.

This clonotype occurred many times. The chain combines TRBV4-2 with TRBJ1-2; no definite D call. The CDR3 totals 14 residues. Deletions cut 4 bases from V and 3 bases from J, with 12 bases between. Germline V gene lookup returns CDR1 LGHNA and CDR2 YNFKEQ. DNA for the CDR3: TGTGCCAGCAGCCCAAGCGAGGGCGACTATGGCTACACCTTC. Its protein is CASSPSEGDYGYTF.

This clonotype was seen only a few times. The chain is built from TRBV5-6 and TRBJ2-2; tentatively, D is TRBD1 (5 bases). Germline loops: CDR1 SGHDT, CDR2 YYEEEE. CDR3 length: 15 residues. Between the trimmed V and J ends, which lost 2 bases and 4 bases, there was a span of 12 bases. For the CDR3, the DNA is TGTGCCAGCAGCTTCCTACAGGCGTTCACCGGGGAGCTGTTTTTT. Translated: CASSFLQAFTGELFF.

The V gene is TRBV3-1, the J gene TRBJ2-3; 9 bases line up with TRBD2. There are 17 residues in the CDR3. Trimming took 0 bases from V and 5 from J; bases not matched to a gene: 9. The V gene's germline CDR1 is LGHDT and CDR2 YNNKEL (reference sequence). CDR3 sequence: CASSQDLGVSGGDTQYF. The CDR3 nucleotides read TGTGCCAGCAGCCAAGACCTCGGGGTTAGCGGGGGAGATACGCAGTATTTT.

The rearrangement links TRBV10-3 to TRBJ2-7, with D uncertain. V was clipped by 3 bases and J by 3 bases, with 12 bases between them. The length of the CDR3 is 14 residues. CDR1 and CDR2 from the germline V gene are ENHRY and SYGVKD. CDR3 in DNA: TGTGCCATCAGTGAAGTGGAGCTGAGCTACGAGCAGTACTTC. This codes for CAISEVELSYEQYF.

This clonotype was seen ten or more times. The V gene is TRBV6-1, the J gene TRBJ1-2; 7 bases match TRBD1. The CDR3 totals 17 residues. The germline gives CDR1 MNHNS, CDR2 SASEGT. The J segment lost 4 bases and the V segment lost 5 bases, leaving 16 bases of the junction unmatched. This chain's CDR3 is CASSPPTLGQAGYGYTF. In nucleotides, the CDR3 is TGTGCCAGCAGTCCCCCTACCCTTGGACAGGCTGGCTATGGCTACACCTTC.

Notes on this clonotype: A much larger clone sits a single nucleotide away, making a read error possible. CDR3 in DNA: TGTGCCTGCAGTGAAATCCAGGCGGGTTCTGACGAGCAGTACTTC. Its translation is CACSEIQAGSDEQYF. The rearrangement joins TRBV2 to TRBJ2-7, with D tentatively TRBD2 (5 bases). Germline loops: CDR1 SNHLY, CDR2 FYNNEI. The CDR3 runs to 15 residues.

This clonotype was observed at least ten times. The gene calls are TRBV5-1 and TRBJ2-7, with 9 bases lining up with TRBD2. CDR1 is SGHRS and CDR2 is YFSETQ in the germline V gene. The J segment lost 1 base and the V segment lost 5 bases, leaving 4 bases of the junction unmatched. The CDR3 has 14 residues. Here the CDR3 reads CASRASGASYEQYF. CDR3 DNA sequence: TGCGCCAGCAGGGCTAGCGGGGCTTCCTACGAGCAGTACTTC.

This clonotype was seen repeatedly, ten times or more. The chain combines TRBV20-1 with TRBJ2-7; possible D gene TRBD2, 5 bases. Trimming stripped 3 bases from V and 3 bases from J, with 12 bases between. Germline lookup yields CDR1 DFQATT and CDR2 SNEGSKA (reference sequence). The CDR3 length is 13 residues. CDR3 sequence reads: CSASPGLHYEQYF. The CDR3 DNA reads as TGCAGTGCTAGCCCGGGGTTACACTACGAGCAGTACTTC.

This clonotype has a count of ten or more. The rearrangement links TRBV6-1 to TRBJ2-1, with 8 bases fitting TRBD2. V shed 7 bases and J 12 bases; nucleotides not matched to a gene: 17. CDR3 length: 15 amino acids. Germline assignment: CDR1 MNHNS and CDR2 SASEGT. The CDR3 loop is CASTPTSGATWGQFF. The CDR3 region has the DNA TGTGCCAGCACTCCCACTAGCGGAGCCACCTGGGGGCAGTTCTTC.

V and J are TRBV20-1 and TRBJ2-7; 9 positions agree with TRBD2. Trimming at V came to 0 bases and at J to 3 bases, leaving 6 bases not matched to a gene. CDR3 length: 15 amino acids. In germline, CDR1 is DFQATT, CDR2 SNEGSKA (reference sequence). CDR3 nucleotide sequence: TGCAGTGCTAGAGATCCCCTAGCGGGGATCTACGAGCAGTACTTC. It translates to CSARDPLAGIYEQYF.

This clonotype occurred many times. The chain couples TRBV3-1 to TRBJ1-2; TRBD1 matches at 9 bases. CDR1 is LGHDT, CDR2 YNNKEL, per germline (reference sequence). The length of the CDR3 is 18 residues. J lost 6 bases, V lost 0 bases, and 14 bases had no gene match. This chain's CDR3 is CASSQDLRTGAAADGYTF. In DNA form, the CDR3 reads TGTGCCAGCAGCCAAGATTTGAGGACAGGGGCCGCCGCGGATGGCTACACCTTC.

This clonotype has at least ten counts. The chain couples TRBV5-1 to TRBJ2-7, with a weak D call TRBD2 (6 bases). Trimming removed 5 bases from V and 1 base from J, with 10 bases in between. Germline V CDR1 and CDR2: SGHRS, YFSETQ. CDR3 size: 13 residues. CDR3 residues: CASRIAASYEQYF. CDR3 DNA: TGCGCCAGCAGGATAGCGGCTTCCTACGAGCAGTACTTC.

This clonotype has a handful of counts. The chain has TRBV25-1 and TRBJ2-5; 10 positions match TRBD2. V gave up 4 bases and J gave up 7 bases; unmatched junction bases: 15. This CDR3 comprises 17 residues. CDR1 is MGHDK and CDR2 is SYGVNS in the germline V gene. The CDR3 sequence is CASSAYELAGATGTQYF. The CDR3 bases are TGTGCCAGCAGTGCCTATGAGCTAGCGGGGGCCACTGGGACCCAGTACTTC.

This chain links TRBV20-1 with TRBJ2-7, with 12 bases aligning to TRBD2. Germline trimming cut 6 bases from V and 7 bases from J; bases unmatched to any gene: 7. The germline gives CDR1 DFQATT, CDR2 SNEGSKA (reference sequence). The CDR3 has 13 amino acids. Here the CDR3 DNA reads TGCAGTGCCAGGACTAGCGGGGTTGGAGAGCAGTACTTC. It specifies CSARTSGVGEQYF.